A selection of T cell receptor beta chains follows, all from one sample in a study of blood T cell repertoires in COVID-19. Method: immunoSEQ multiplex PCR; TCRdb's copy keeps in-frame clones and lacks some. The sample yields under 300,000 clones, roughly three quarters seen once. The sequenced material came from peripheral blood. These receptors were collected from a middle-aged woman with active or convalescent COVID-19. CDR3s include the opening cysteine and the closing phenylalanine or tryptophan. D genes are given only for firm matches. Expanded clones get a size class; other rows say once, few or many, or leave the size out.

j_call | d_call | v_call | clone_size | cdr3_nt | cdr3_aa
TRBJ1-5 | NA | TRBV19 | NA | TGTGCCAGTAGTATTTCCCACAATCAGCCCCAGCATTTT | CASSISHNQPQHF
TRBJ2-2 | TRBD1 | TRBV9 | NA | TGTGCCAGCAGCGTAGGGGCAGGGGGGAACACCGGGGAGCTGTTTTTT | CASSVGAGGNTGELFF
TRBJ1-6 | NA | TRBV6-6 | NA | TGTGCCAGCAGTGGATCCTACCGAGGGGACTGGAATTCACCCCTCCACTTT | CASSGSYRGDWNSPLHF
TRBJ1-6 | NA | TRBV27 | few | TGTGCCAGCAGTTCTGGCAATTCACCCCTCCACTTT | CASSSGNSPLHF
TRBJ1-1 | NA | TRBV27 | NA | TGTGCCAGCAATCCTTCCGGGACTGGGAACACTGAAGCTTTCTTT | CASNPSGTGNTEAFF
TRBJ1-2 | NA | TRBV11-2 | NA | TGTGCCAGCAGCCCGGACAGCAGTAACTATGGCTACACCTTC | CASSPDSSNYGYTF
TRBJ1-3 | NA | TRBV6-5 | NA | TGTGCCAGCAGTTACGACAGAGACTCTGGAAACACCATATATTTT | CASSYDRDSGNTIYF
TRBJ1-4 | NA | TRBV28 | NA | TGTGCCAGCAAAGCCGGGACGGGGGGAGAAAAACTGTTTTTT | CASKAGTGGEKLFF
TRBJ1-1 | NA | TRBV2 | NA | TGTGCCAGCAGAGGACTTAGGGACACTGAAGCTTTCTTT | CASRGLRDTEAFF
TRBJ2-3 | TRBD2 | TRBV18 | NA | TGTGCCAGCTCCGGGACTAGCGGGACCAGGGATACGCAGTATTTT | CASSGTSGTRDTQYF
TRBJ1-1 | NA | TRBV7-7 | NA | TGTGCCAGCAGCTTAACAGAAAACACTGAAGCTTTCTTT | CASSLTENTEAFF
TRBJ2-7 | TRBD1 | TRBV5-5 | NA | TGTGCCAGCAGCCCGGGACAGGGGGTATGGGAGCAGTACTTC | CASSPGQGVWEQYF
TRBJ2-2 | TRBD1 | TRBV24-1 | NA | TGTGCCACCAGTGATTTATCCGACAGGGGAAGGCTGTTTTTT | CATSDLSDRGRLFF
TRBJ2-2 | TRBD1 | TRBV23-1 | NA | TGCGCCAGCACCACCCACTATGACAGGGTGAACACCGGGGAGCTGTTTTTT | CASTTHYDRVNTGELFF
TRBJ2-1 | NA | TRBV7-3 | once | TGTGCCAGCAGCCCAAACCCGGGGAAAAGCTACAATGAGCAGTTCTTC | CASSPNPGKSYNEQFF
TRBJ1-2 | NA | TRBV5-1 | NA | TGCGCCAGCAGCTCCACGGGGGGGCTAGCTAACTATGGCTACACCTTC | CASSSTGGLANYGYTF
TRBJ1-1 | NA | TRBV6-5 | NA | TGTGCCAGCAGTCGACAGGCCAGCTCTCTCTCGGCTTTCTTT | CASSRQASSLSAFF
TRBJ2-1 | TRBD1 | TRBV29-1 | NA | TGCAGCGCTAGGAACCGGGACAGCAATGAGCAGTTCTTC | CSARNRDSNEQFF
TRBJ1-5 | TRBD1 | TRBV19 | many | TGTGCCAGTAGTCAAGGACAGGGCGGACAGCCCCAGCATTTT | CASSQGQGGQPQHF
TRBJ1-2 | TRBD1 | TRBV3-1/TRBV3-2 | NA | TGTGCCAGCAGCCCGGGACAGGGGCGCTACTATGGCTACACCTTC | CASSPGQGRYYGYTF
TRBJ2-6 | NA | TRBV5-1 | few | TGCGCCAGCAGCTCGCGGGACGGAGACTCTGGGGCCAACGTCCTGACTTTC | CASSSRDGDSGANVLTF
TRBJ1-2 | NA | TRBV28 | NA | TGTGCCAGCAGTCCCAGAGGAGGCTATGGCTACACCTTC | CASSPRGGYGYTF